The 9 T cell receptor beta chains below come from one sample, sequenced in a study of cytomegalovirus exposure and HLA in healthy donors. TCRdb's copy holds only in-frame clones and misses some; the assay was immunoSEQ multiplex PCR. This table holds some 170,000 clones, more than 75% found once. Specimen: PBMCs. These receptor sequences come from a man aged 18-30 years in good health and CMV-seropositive.

The genes are TRBV19 and TRBJ2-7, with TRBD1 matching 7 bases. The V and J ends lost 7 bases and 3 bases, in that order; junction bases with no gene match: 12. CDR3 length equals 15 residues. Germline CDR1 reads LNHDA; CDR2 reads SQIVND (reference sequence). The CDR3 nucleotides are TGTGCCAGTACCTACGGGACAGACGCCCTCTACGAGCAGTACTTC. As protein: CASTYGTDALYEQYF.

The rearrangement joins TRBV7-9 to TRBJ1-2; D is possibly TRBD1 (5 bases). CDR3 length: 16 residues. The V gene lost 6 bases and the J gene lost 4 bases, with 21 bases spanning the gap. Germline CDR1 and CDR2: SEHNR and FQNEAQ (reference sequence). CDR3 in DNA: TGTGCCAGCAGTATTTCCACAGGAAAAGTCCCCTATGGCTACACCTTC. Its translation: CASSISTGKVPYGYTF.

The rearrangement joins TRBV29-1 to TRBJ2-1; 9 positions match TRBD1. CDR3 length equals 15 residues. Germline assignment: CDR1 SQVTM and CDR2 ANQGSEA. V trimming: 4 bases; J trimming: 7 bases; junction bases outside the gene matches: 11. DNA for the CDR3: TGCAGCGTTGCATATTACAGGGGGCAAAGAAATGAGCAGTTCTTC. Protein: CSVAYYRGQRNEQFF.

The chain combines TRBV4-2 with TRBJ2-5; D is undetermined. Per germline, CDR1 LGHNA and CDR2 YNFKEQ. The CDR3 length is 14 residues. V lost 0 bases, J lost 2 bases, and 7 bases lay in between. CDR3: CASSQDAGQETQYF. The CDR3, as DNA: TGTGCCAGCAGCCAAGATGCCGGGCAAGAGACCCAGTACTTC.

The V gene is TRBV9, the J gene TRBJ1-2; D gene ambiguous. Trimming stripped 3 bases from V and 3 bases from J, with 18 bases between. CDR3 length: 16 residues. Germline V lookup: CDR1 SGDLS, CDR2 YYNGEE. The CDR3 nucleotides read TGTGCCAGCAGCGGGTCAGTGGCGGGGATTGACTATGGCTACACCTTC. Translating gives CASSGSVAGIDYGYTF.

V gene TRBV4-2 combines with J gene TRBJ1-1, with D unresolved. The CDR3 is made up of 15 amino acids. V dropped 0 bases and J dropped 0 bases, with 8 bases sitting between them. The germline CDR1 and CDR2 sequences are LGHNA and YNFKEQ. CDR3 coding DNA: TGTGCCAGCAGCCAAGATCGAGGAGTGAACACTGAAGCTTTCTTT. It codes for CASSQDRGVNTEAFF.

V usage is TRBV7-9 and J usage is TRBJ2-7, with a tentative D call TRBD1 (6 bases). From germline, CDR1 is SEHNR and CDR2 FQNEAQ (reference sequence). Trimming pared 3 bases from V and 3 bases from J, leaving 9 bases between. CDR3 length: 13 amino acids. The CDR3 DNA is TGTGCCAGCAGCTTTCCAGGGGACTACGAGCAGTACTTC. It yields the protein CASSFPGDYEQYF. The whole variable domain, remainder taken from reference TRBV7-9 and TRBJ2-7, is DTGVSQNPRHKITKRGQNVTFRCDPISEHNRLYWYRQTLGQGPEFLTYFQNEAQLEKSRLLSDRFSAERPKGSFSTLEIQRTEQGDSAMYLCASSFPGDYEQYFGPGTRLTVT.

The V call is TRBV19, the J call TRBJ1-2; the match to TRBD1 covers 9 bases. Germline loops: CDR1 LNHDA, CDR2 SQIVND (reference sequence). This CDR3 comprises 14 residues. Losses at the gene ends were 6 bases for V and 5 bases for J; bases not matched to a gene: 7. CDR3 loop: CASRMDRGPYGYTF. The CDR3 DNA reads as TGTGCCAGTAGAATGGACAGGGGCCCATATGGCTACACCTTC.

V and J are TRBV6-5 and TRBJ2-7; D is perhaps TRBD1 (6 bases). Germline CDR1 MNHEY, CDR2 SVGAGI. The length of the CDR3 is 15 residues. V lost 6 bases to trimming and J lost 2 bases, with 17 bases between them. The CDR3 DNA follows: TGTGCCAGCAGCTCTTCAGGGGCGCTTACCTACGAGCAGTACTTC. This gives the protein CASSSSGALTYEQYF.